Presented here are 17 T cell receptor delta chains from one specimen sequenced in a study of gamma-delta chains in newborns, infants, children. TCRdb reprocessed the reads through CATT. The sample gives 8,000 or so delta-chain clones, under 3.5% of which show up once; over 15% is in the top ten. The sample consisted of blood. These receptors all stem from a child who was a newborn, infant or young child, either healthy, febrile or measles-vaccinated (not recorded which).

By frequency in the sample, this clone is medium-sized (0.01 to 0.1%). This rearrangement joins TRDV2 to TRDJ2; 12 nucleotides align to TRDD3. Germline values: CDR1 GEAIGNYY, CDR2 EKD. The CDR3 has 19 residues. Trimming cost V 0 bases and J 0 bases; bases outside gene matches: 7. The CDR3 sequence: CACDTVTGGYTALTAQLFF. CDR3 nucleotides: TGTGCCTGTGACACCGTAACTGGGGGATACACGGCTTTGACAGCACAACTCTTCTTT.

This clone is labeled as medium-sized. This rearrangement joins TRDV1 to TRDJ2, with 9 bases identical to TRDD3. There are 22 residues in the CDR3. V gave up 0 bases and J gave up 1 base; unmatched junction bases: 18. Germline lookup yields CDR1 TSWWSYY and CDR2 QGS. CDR3 loop: CALGELVTGGYSPKLLTAQLFF. CDR3 DNA sequence: TGTGCTCTTGGGGAACTGGTCACGGGGGGATACAGTCCGAAGCTTTTGACAGCACAACTCTTCTTT.

This clone was counted only a few times. Given a much more abundant clone one base away, this may be a read error. CDR3 in amino acids: CACDTGGYASSWDTLQMFF. The CDR3 DNA follows: TGTGCCTGTGACACCGGGGGATACGCAAGCTCCTGGGACACCCTACAGATGTTTTTC. The J gene is TRDJ3, the V gene TRDV2; 10 nucleotides line up with TRDD3. Per germline, CDR1 GEAIGNYY and CDR2 EKD. The CDR3 contains 19 residues.

Only a few counts were recorded for this clone. The same CDR3 can be traced to other DNA sequences in this sample. The chain joins TRDV2 to TRDJ3; TRDD3 matches 7 bases. The CDR3 is 19 residues long. Trimming at V came to 0 bases and at J to 0 bases, leaving 7 bases not matched to a gene. From germline, CDR1 is GEAIGNYY and CDR2 EKD. This CDR3 reads CACDTLGGRSSWDTRQMFF. The CDR3 nucleotides are TGTGCCTGTGACACCCTGGGGGGGAGAAGCTCCTGGGACACCCGACAGATGTTTTTC.

As to this clone: A far bigger clonotype differs at one base, so this is likely a read error. Within the sample, other DNA sequences also encode this same CDR3. The V call is TRDV2, the J call TRDJ3, with 12 bases matching TRDD3. The CDR3 is 18 residues long. The germline V gene has CDR1 GEAIGNYY and CDR2 EKD. Here the CDR3 DNA reads TGTGCCTGTGACAATACTGGGGGATACTCCTGGGACACCCGGCAGATGTTTTTC. Translating it yields CACDNTGGYSWDTRQMFF.

The sample holds a few counts of this clone. Given a much more abundant clone one base away, this may be a read error. V and J are TRDV2 and TRDJ3; 13 bases fit TRDD3. Trimming took 1 base from V and 0 from J; bases not matched to a gene: 5. This CDR3 is built from 20 residues. Germline lookup yields CDR1 GEAIGNYY and CDR2 EKD. DNA for the CDR3: TGTGCCTGTGACACATTACTGGGGGATACGTTCTCCTGGGACACCCGACAGATGTTTTTC. Protein product: CACDTLLGDTFSWDTRQMFF.

In its sample, this clone was seen a few times. With a much larger clone just one base away, this may be a read error. The CDR3 DNA follows: TGTGCCTGTGACGCTGGGGGATACCGCTCCTGGGACACCCGACAGATGTTTTTC. Residues: CACDAGGYRSWDTRQMFF. The chain uses TRDV2 and TRDJ3; TRDD3 matches 11 bases. Trimming at V came to 3 bases and at J to 0 bases, leaving 3 bases not matched to a gene. Germline V lookup: CDR1 GEAIGNYY, CDR2 EKD. CDR3 length equals 18 residues.

This clone was observed a handful of times. One base away lies a much larger clone, so this may be a sequencing read error. The chain couples TRDV2 to TRDJ2, with 9 positions matching TRDD3. CDR1 GEAIGNYY and CDR2 EKD come from the germline V gene. With V trimmed by 3 bases and J by 2 bases, 3 bases remained unmatched. The CDR3 length is 15 residues. The DNA of the CDR3 is TGTGCCTGTGACTACTGGGGGACATTGACAGCACAACTCTTCTTT. This gives the protein CACDYWGTLTAQLFF.

As for this clone: This may stem from a read error, because a much larger clone lies one nucleotide away. V is TRDV2 and J is TRDJ3, with 8 bases that match TRDD3. Germline lookup yields CDR1 GEAIGNYY and CDR2 EKD. The CDR3 is 22 amino acids. V gave up 0 bases and J gave up 0 bases; unmatched junction bases: 15. CDR3 nucleotides: TGTGCCTGTGACACCGTCGCACTGGGGGCCGCGACTAGCTCCTGGGACACCCGACAGATGTTTTTC. Its protein product is CACDTVALGAATSSWDTRQMFF.

Within the sample, this clone is medium-sized. At the DNA level, this CDR3 is encoded by other sequences in the same sample as well. This chain joins TRDV2 and TRDJ3, with D perhaps matching TRDD3 (6 bases). This CDR3 comprises 18 residues. Trimming pared 0 bases from V and 0 bases from J, leaving 11 bases between. The germline V gene has CDR1 GEAIGNYY and CDR2 EKD. The CDR3 nucleotides read TGTGCCTGTGACACCTGGGGGCTCAGCTCCTGGGACACCCGACAGATGTTTTTC. Translating it yields CACDTWGLSSWDTRQMFF.

On this clone: A much larger clone sits a single nucleotide away, making a read error possible. The same CDR3 can be traced to other DNA sequences in this sample. CDR3 amino acids: CACDILGDSSWDTRQMFF. In DNA form, the CDR3 reads TGTGCTTGTGACATACTGGGGGATAGCTCCTGGGACACCCGACAGATGTTTTTC. The chain uses TRDV2 and TRDJ3, with 11 positions matching TRDD3. CDR1 is GEAIGNYY and CDR2 is EKD in the germline V gene. This CDR3 region has 18 residues.

Comments on this clone: Given a much more abundant clone one base away, this may be a read error. The same CDR3 also results from other DNA sequences found in this sample. V and J are TRDV2 and TRDJ1; possible D gene TRDD3, 6 bases. Germline V gene lookup returns CDR1 GEAIGNYY and CDR2 EKD. This CDR3 comprises 15 residues. The DNA for the CDR3 is TGTGCCTGTGACACCGTGGGGGCACTTACCGATAAACTCATCTTC. Protein: CACDTVGALTDKLIF.

By share, this clone counts as medium-sized (0.01 to 0.1%). Other DNA sequences from this sample encode an identical CDR3 as well. V and J are TRDV2 and TRDJ3, with 7 bases identical to TRDD3. The V segment lost 2 bases and the J segment 0 bases; nucleotides outside the gene matches: 6. The CDR3 is 18 amino acids. The V gene's germline CDR1 is GEAIGNYY and CDR2 EKD. CDR3 sequence reads: CACDRLGVSSWDTRQMFF. CDR3 nucleotides: TGTGCCTGTGACAGGCTGGGGGTAAGCTCCTGGGACACCCGACAGATGTTTTTC.

This clone rates as medium-sized. The same CDR3 also results from other DNA sequences found in this sample. This chain joins TRDV2 and TRDJ3, with 11 bases matching TRDD3. With V trimmed by 0 bases and J by 2 bases, 5 bases remained unmatched. The CDR3 totals 19 residues. Germline V CDR1 and CDR2: GEAIGNYY, EKD. For the CDR3, the DNA is TGTGCCTGTGACACCGCTTGGGGGATACGCACCTGGGACACCCGACAGATGTTTTTC. Its translation: CACDTAWGIRTWDTRQMFF.

This clone ranks as medium-sized. The sample contains more than one DNA sequence encoding this CDR3. The chain is built from TRDV2 and TRDJ3; possibly TRDD3 for D (5 bases). The CDR3 is made up of 17 amino acids. Germline values: CDR1 GEAIGNYY, CDR2 EKD. V gave up 2 bases and J gave up 0 bases, with 10 bases separating them. CDR3 in DNA: TGTGCCTGTGACAGTACTGGTTACTCCTGGGACACCCGACAGATGTTTTTC. Residues: CACDSTGYSWDTRQMFF.

This clone was counted a few times. The amino acid sequence in TCRdb belongs to a much larger clone and departs from this DNA's translation at residue 14, likely a sequencing read error; the sequence shown is translated from the DNA. V usage is TRDV2 and J usage is TRDJ1; 8 bases are shared with TRDD3. CDR1 and CDR2 (germline): GEAIGNYY, EKD. The CDR3 contains 16 residues. The CDR3 coding sequence is TGTGCCTGTGACAGACTGGGGGCTATGTACACCGATAAACCCATCTTT. Its protein is CACDRLGAMYTDKPIF.

For this clone: The TCRdb protein, from a much larger clone, departs from this DNA's translation at residue 3, likely by read error; the protein shown derives from the DNA. The V and J genes are TRDV2 and TRDJ3, with D possibly TRDD3 on 6 matching bases. Germline V gene data show CDR1 as GEAIGNYY and CDR2 as EKD. This CDR3 comprises 18 residues. CDR3 sequence (DNA): TGTGCCCGTGACACCGGATACCCGAGCTCCTGGGACACCCGACAGATGTTTTTC. This encodes CARDTGYPSSWDTRQMFF.